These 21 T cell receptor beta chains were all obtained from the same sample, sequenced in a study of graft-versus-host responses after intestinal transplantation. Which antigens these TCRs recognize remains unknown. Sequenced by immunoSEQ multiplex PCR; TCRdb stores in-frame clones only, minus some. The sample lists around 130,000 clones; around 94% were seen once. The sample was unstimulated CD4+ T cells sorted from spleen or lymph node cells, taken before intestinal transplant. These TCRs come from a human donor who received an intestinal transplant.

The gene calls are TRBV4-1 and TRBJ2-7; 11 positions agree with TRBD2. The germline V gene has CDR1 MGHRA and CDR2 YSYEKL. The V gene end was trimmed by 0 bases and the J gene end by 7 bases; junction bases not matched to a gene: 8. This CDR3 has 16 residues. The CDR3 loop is CASSQELAGAPREQYF. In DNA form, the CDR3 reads TGCGCCAGCAGCCAAGAACTAGCGGGGGCCCCTCGTGAGCAGTACTTC.

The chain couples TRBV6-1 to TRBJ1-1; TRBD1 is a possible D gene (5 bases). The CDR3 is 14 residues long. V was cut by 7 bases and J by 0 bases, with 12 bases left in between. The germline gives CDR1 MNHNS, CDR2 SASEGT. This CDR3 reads CASKSGTVNTEAFF. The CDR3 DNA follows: TGTGCCAGCAAATCTGGGACGGTGAACACTGAAGCTTTCTTT.

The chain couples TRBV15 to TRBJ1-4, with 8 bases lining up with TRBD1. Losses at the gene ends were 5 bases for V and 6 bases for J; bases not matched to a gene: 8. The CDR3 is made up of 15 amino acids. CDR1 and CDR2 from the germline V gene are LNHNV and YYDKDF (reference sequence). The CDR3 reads CATSPWDRLDEKLFF. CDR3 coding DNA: TGTGCCACCAGCCCTTGGGACAGGCTTGATGAAAAACTGTTTTTT. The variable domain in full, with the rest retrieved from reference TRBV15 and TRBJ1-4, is DAMVIQNPRYQVTQFGKPVTLSCSQTLNHNVMYWYQQKSSQAPKLLFHYYDKDFNNEADTPDNFQSRRPNTSFCFLDIRSPGLGDTAMYLCATSPWDRLDEKLFFGSGTQLSVL.

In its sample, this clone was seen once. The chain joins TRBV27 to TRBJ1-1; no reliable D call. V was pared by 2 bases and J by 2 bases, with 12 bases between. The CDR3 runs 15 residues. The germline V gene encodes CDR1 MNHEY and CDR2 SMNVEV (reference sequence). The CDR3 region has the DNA TGTGCCAGCAGTTTAGACCGGAGTATAAACACTGAAGCTTTCTTT. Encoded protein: CASSLDRSINTEAFF.

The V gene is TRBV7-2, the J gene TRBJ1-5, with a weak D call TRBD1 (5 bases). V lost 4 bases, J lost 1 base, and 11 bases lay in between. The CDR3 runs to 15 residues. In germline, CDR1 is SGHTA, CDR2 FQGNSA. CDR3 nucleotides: TGTGCCAGCAGCTCCGGGACTATCAGCAATCAGCCCCAGCATTTT. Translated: CASSSGTISNQPQHF. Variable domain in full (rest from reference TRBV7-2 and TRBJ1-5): GAGVSQSPSNKVTEKGKDVELRCDPISGHTALYWYRQSLGQGLEFLIYFQGNSAPDKSGLPSDRFSAERTGGSVSTLTIQRTQQEDSAVYLCASSSGTISNQPQHFGDGTRLSIL.

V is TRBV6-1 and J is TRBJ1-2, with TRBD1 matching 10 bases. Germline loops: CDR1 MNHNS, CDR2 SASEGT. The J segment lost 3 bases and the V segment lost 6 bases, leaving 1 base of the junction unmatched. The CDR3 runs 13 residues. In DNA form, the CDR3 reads TGTGCCAGCAGGACAGGGGGCGACTATGGCTACACCTTC. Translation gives CASRTGGDYGYTF.

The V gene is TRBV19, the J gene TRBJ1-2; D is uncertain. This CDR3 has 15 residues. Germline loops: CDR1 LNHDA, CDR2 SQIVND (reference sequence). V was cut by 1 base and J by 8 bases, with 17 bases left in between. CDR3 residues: CASSIGQAEAGGYTF. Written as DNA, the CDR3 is TGTGCCAGTAGTATAGGTCAGGCCGAAGCTGGGGGCTACACCTTC. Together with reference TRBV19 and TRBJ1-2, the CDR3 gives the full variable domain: DGGITQSPKYLFRKEGQNVTLSCEQNLNHDAMYWYRQDPGQGLRLIYYSQIVNDFQKGDIAEGYSVSREKKESFPLTVTSAQKNPTAFYLCASSIGQAEAGGYTFGSGTRLTVV.

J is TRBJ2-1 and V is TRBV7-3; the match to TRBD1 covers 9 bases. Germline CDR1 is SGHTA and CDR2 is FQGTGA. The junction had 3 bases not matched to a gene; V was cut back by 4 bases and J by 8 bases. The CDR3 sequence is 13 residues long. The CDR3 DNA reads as TGTGCCAGCAGCTCGGGACAGGGATATGAGCAGTTCTTC. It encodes CASSSGQGYEQFF.

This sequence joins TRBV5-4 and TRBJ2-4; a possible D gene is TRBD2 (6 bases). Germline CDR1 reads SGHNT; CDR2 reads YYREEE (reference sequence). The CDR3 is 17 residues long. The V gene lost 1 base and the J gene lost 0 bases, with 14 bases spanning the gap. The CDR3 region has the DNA TGTGCCAGCAGCTTGTGGGGGGATTCCGTAGCCAAAAACATTCAGTACTTC. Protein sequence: CASSLWGDSVAKNIQYF.

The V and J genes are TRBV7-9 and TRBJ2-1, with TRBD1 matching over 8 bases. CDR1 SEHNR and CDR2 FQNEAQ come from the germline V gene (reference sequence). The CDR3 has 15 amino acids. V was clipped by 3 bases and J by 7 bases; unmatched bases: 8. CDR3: CASSLGQAKSNEQFF. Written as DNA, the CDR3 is TGTGCCAGCAGCTTGGGACAGGCGAAAAGTAATGAGCAGTTCTTC.

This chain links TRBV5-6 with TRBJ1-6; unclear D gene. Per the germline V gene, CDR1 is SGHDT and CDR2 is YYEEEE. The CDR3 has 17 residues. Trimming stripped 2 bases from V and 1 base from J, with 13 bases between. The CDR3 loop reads CASSLREGGSYNSPLHF. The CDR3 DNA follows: TGTGCCAGCAGCTTAAGGGAGGGTGGTTCCTATAATTCACCCCTCCACTTT.

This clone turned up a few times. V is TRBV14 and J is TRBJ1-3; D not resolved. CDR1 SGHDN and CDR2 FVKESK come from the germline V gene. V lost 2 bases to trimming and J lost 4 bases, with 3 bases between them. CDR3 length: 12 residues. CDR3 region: CASSQLGNTIYF. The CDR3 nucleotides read TGTGCCAGCAGCCAACTCGGAAACACCATATATTTT.

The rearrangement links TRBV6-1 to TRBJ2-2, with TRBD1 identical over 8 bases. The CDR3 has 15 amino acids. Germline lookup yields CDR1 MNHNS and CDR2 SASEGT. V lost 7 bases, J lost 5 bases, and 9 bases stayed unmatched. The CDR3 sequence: CASIPDRDFTGELFF. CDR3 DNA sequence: TGTGCCAGCATCCCGGACAGGGACTTTACCGGGGAGCTGTTTTTT.

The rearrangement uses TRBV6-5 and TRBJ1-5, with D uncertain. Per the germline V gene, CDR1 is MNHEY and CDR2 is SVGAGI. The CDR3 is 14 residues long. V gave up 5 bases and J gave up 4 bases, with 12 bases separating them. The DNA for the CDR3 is TGTGCCAGCAGTAGAGCAATTGGGAATCAGCCCCAGCATTTT. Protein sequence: CASSRAIGNQPQHF.

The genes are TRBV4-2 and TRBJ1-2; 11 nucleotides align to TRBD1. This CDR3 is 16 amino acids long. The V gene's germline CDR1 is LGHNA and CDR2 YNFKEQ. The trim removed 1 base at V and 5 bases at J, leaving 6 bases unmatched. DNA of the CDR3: TGTGCCAGCAGCCAAGGGACAGGGGGCGAAAAATATGGCTACACCTTC. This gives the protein CASSQGTGGEKYGYTF.

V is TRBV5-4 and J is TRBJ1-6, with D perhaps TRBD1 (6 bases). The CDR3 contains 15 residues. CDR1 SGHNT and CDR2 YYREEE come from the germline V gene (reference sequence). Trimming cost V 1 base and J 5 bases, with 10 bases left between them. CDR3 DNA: TGTGCCAGCAGCTTGACGACAGGTCATAATTCACCCCTCCACTTT. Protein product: CASSLTTGHNSPLHF.

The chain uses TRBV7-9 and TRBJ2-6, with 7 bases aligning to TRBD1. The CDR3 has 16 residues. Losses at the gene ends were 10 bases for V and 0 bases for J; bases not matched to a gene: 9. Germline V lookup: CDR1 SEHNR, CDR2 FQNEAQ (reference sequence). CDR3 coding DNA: TGTGCCAAGGACAGGCGATCCAACTCTGGGGCCAACGTCCTGACTTTC. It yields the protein CAKDRRSNSGANVLTF.

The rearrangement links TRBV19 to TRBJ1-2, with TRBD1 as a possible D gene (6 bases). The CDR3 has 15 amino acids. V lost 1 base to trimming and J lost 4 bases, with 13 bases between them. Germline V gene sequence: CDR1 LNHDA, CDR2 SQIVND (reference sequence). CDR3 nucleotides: TGTGCCAGTAGTATAGGGACAGTCAAGGGCTATGGCTACACCTTC. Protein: CASSIGTVKGYGYTF.

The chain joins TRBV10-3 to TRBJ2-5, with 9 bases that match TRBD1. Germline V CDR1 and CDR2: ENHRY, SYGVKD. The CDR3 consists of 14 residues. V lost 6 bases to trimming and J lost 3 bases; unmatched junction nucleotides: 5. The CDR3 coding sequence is TGTGCCATCAGACAGGGGGCCTGGGAAGAGACCCAGTACTTC. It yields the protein CAIRQGAWEETQYF.

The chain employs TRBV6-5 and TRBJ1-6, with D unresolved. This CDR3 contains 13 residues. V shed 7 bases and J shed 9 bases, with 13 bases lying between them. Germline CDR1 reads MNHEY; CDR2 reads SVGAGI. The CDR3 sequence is CASKLGLASPLHF. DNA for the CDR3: TGTGCCAGCAAGCTGGGGTTGGCTTCACCCCTCCACTTT.

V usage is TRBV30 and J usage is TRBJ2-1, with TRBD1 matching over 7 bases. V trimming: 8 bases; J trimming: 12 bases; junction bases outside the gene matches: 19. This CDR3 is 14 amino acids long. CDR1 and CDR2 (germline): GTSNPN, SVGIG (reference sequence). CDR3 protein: CAGARDSVSLRQFF. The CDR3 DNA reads TGTGCCGGGGCCCGGGACAGTGTAAGCCTCCGGCAGTTCTTC.